Listed below are T cell receptor beta chains from one sample, sequenced in a study of blood T cells in healthy people across ages. TCRdb processed the 5' RACE reads anew with MiXCR; each CDR3 protein has one entry. Of around 1.5 million distinct CDR3 sequences in the sample, about 43% are singletons; the top ten hold 7.9%. The sequencing input was blood. These receptors all stem from a woman in her late teens or twenties in good health. CDR3s include the opening cysteine and the closing phenylalanine or tryptophan. Each record gives: D gene, V gene, clone size, J gene, CDR3 DNA, CDR3 protein. D genes are given only for firm matches. Rows may omit the clone size; those that give it use once, few, many or a size class.

>.|TRBV20-1|few|TRBJ1-6
TGCAGTGCCCGGCCCTCCGGGACAAGCTATAATTCACCCCTCCACTTT
CSARPSGTSYNSPLHF
>TRBD2|TRBV12-3/TRBV12-4|few|TRBJ2-1
TGTGCCAGCAGAGGGACTAGCGGGAGGGCCTCCTACAATGAGCAGTTCTTC
CASRGTSGRASYNEQFF
>TRBD1|TRBV9|once|TRBJ2-7
TGTGCCAGCAGCGTCAGGGGGACCTCCTCCTACGAGCAGTACTTC
CASSVRGTSSYEQYF
>.|TRBV6-5|.|TRBJ1-2
TGTGCCAGCAGACGGGACCCAGGGGATGGCTACACCTTC
CASRRDPGDGYTF
>.|TRBV6-6|once|TRBJ2-5
TGTGCCAGCAACGTACTCGGGGGTGGAGAGACCCAGTACTTC
CASNVLGGGETQYF
>.|TRBV9|.|TRBJ2-1
TGTGCCAGCAGCGTAGCGGGCCCGAGCTTCTACAATGAGCAGTTCTTC
CASSVAGPSFYNEQFF
>.|TRBV20-1|.|TRBJ2-5
TGCAGTGCTGATAGCTATAGCCCGCCCCGGCAGTACTTC
CSADSYSPPRQYF
>TRBD1|TRBV29-1|few|TRBJ2-6
TGCAGCGCAGAGGGACAGGGGTCTGGGGCCAACGTCCTGACTTTC
CSAEGQGSGANVLTF
>.|TRBV20-1|.|TRBJ2-7
TGCAGTGCTAGAGGCGTGGCGATGGCTTACGAGCGGATGACCTACGAGCAGTACTTC
CSARGVAMAYERMTYEQYF
>TRBD2|TRBV6-5|few|TRBJ2-1
TGTGCCAGCACGGCTAGCGGGTCCCGGGAGCAGTTCTTC
CASTASGSREQFF
>.|TRBV10-3|few|TRBJ2-7
TGTGCCATCGGACGGCCCTACGAGCAGTACTTC
CAIGRPYEQYF
>.|TRBV7-9|once|TRBJ2-7
TGTGCCAGCAGCCAGAGACAGCCATCCTACGAGCAGTACTTC
CASSQRQPSYEQYF
>TRBD1|TRBV7-2|few|TRBJ2-3
TGTGCCAGCAGCGACAGGGGGTGGACAGATACGCAGTATTTT
CASSDRGWTDTQYF
>TRBD1|TRBV29-1|few|TRBJ2-5
TGCAGCGTCCAGGGACAGGACCAAGAGACCCAGTACTTC
CSVQGQDQETQYF
>.|TRBV24-1|.|TRBJ2-7
TGTGCCACCAGTGTGTGGGGGACTTTCGTTCCCTACGAGCAGTACTTC
CATSVWGTFVPYEQYF
>.|TRBV6-1|.|TRBJ2-7
TGTGCCAGCAGTGGGGTAGCCGGCGACGAGCAGTACTTC
CASSGVAGDEQYF
>TRBD2|TRBV6-5|.|TRBJ2-1
TGTGCCAGCAGCGGGGGGACTGAGCAGTTCTTC
CASSGGTEQFF
>.|TRBV10-3|.|TRBJ2-7
TGTGCCATCAGTACGGACATTTCCTACGAGCAGTACTTC
CAISTDISYEQYF
>TRBD2|TRBV29-1|many|TRBJ2-5
TGCAGCGTTGGACTAGCGGGGAAGACCCAGTACTTC
CSVGLAGKTQYF
>TRBD1|TRBV20-1|.|TRBJ1-4
TGCAGTGCTAAGGGACAGGGCGAAAAACTGTTTTTT
CSAKGQGEKLFF
>.|TRBV6-1|.|TRBJ2-7
TGTGCCAGCAGTCCCATTCGGACATTGGCCGACGAGCAGTACTTC
CASSPIRTLADEQYF